This is a list of T cell receptor beta chains from one sample in a study of OX40 agonist ivuxolimab in advanced cancers. Using immunoSEQ multiplex PCR, the repertoire was profiled, and TCRdb retains in-frame clones only, with some absent. The table includes approximately 79,000 clones, around 86% detected once. The specimen was CD4+ or CD8+ T cells sorted from blood, collected in a trial of the OX40 agonist ivuxolimab. All receptors come from an adult with an advanced solid tumor such as melanoma, head and neck, liver or kidney cancer. Each CDR3 is given with its conserved first and last residue. Each record gives: V gene, J gene, CDR3 protein.

TRBV18	TRBJ2-5	CASSPRGGQLETQYF
TRBV12-5	TRBJ1-1	CASGLVGGTEAFF
TRBV5-6	TRBJ2-7	CASSAYRGIFYEQYF
TRBV7-9	TRBJ1-2	CASSFGQGGVYGYTF
TRBV5-1	TRBJ1-1	CASSSTGTGPAEAFF
TRBV4-3	TRBJ1-4	CASSQGGGNEKLFF
TRBV30	TRBJ1-2	CAWSVPGQGYGYTF
TRBV7-9	TRBJ1-1	CASSFGQGPHEAFF
TRBV9	TRBJ2-1	CASSVSTSGGLYNEQFF
TRBV5-6	TRBJ2-5	CASSVPGLAGGGETQYF
TRBV30	TRBJ2-5	CAWSVLSVGETQYF
TRBV6-5	TRBJ1-1	CASSYSSILNTEAFF
TRBV2	TRBJ2-5	CASMGTSYETQYF
TRBV6-6	TRBJ2-7	CASRQGREQYF
TRBV2	TRBJ1-4	CASRGQGIEKLFF
TRBV7-2	TRBJ1-1	CASSLAGYTEAFF
TRBV7-3	TRBJ2-1	CASSLTRGNEQFF
TRBV19	TRBJ2-5	CASSRVGETQYF
TRBV28	TRBJ1-6	CASSSPGTSSYNSPLHF
TRBV7-3	TRBJ1-1	CASSLERNTEAFF
TRBV18	TRBJ1-3	CASSPPRNLAIYF
TRBV7-2	TRBJ2-3	CASSHDPATDTQYF
TRBV23-1	TRBJ1-2	CASSVRRQANYGYTF
TRBV6-6	TRBJ1-2	CASSALGVYGYTF
TRBV7-2	TRBJ2-5	CASSLEVFQETQYF
TRBV21-1	TRBJ1-1	CASSKAQRGPNTEAFF
TRBV12-5	TRBJ2-7	CASARDSFEQYF